The 9 T cell receptor beta chains in this list originate from one sample, sequenced in a study of shared clonotypes between healthy human individuals. Naive CD8 cells, CD45RO-negative and positively selected for CCR7, excluded terminally differentiated effector memory CD45RA+ cells. Some clones are missing from TCRdb's copy, which holds only in-frame ones; the method was immunoSEQ multiplex PCR. The repertoire includes roughly 850,000 clones, approximately 97% of them detected once, and about 0.22% sits in the top ten. Sequenced sample: naive CD8+ T cells sorted from blood. These receptors originate from a man aged 25-40 years in good health.

The chain links TRBV9 to TRBJ2-3; possible D gene TRBD2, 6 bases. With 5 bases removed from V and 5 bases from J, the gap between germline ends came to 6 bases. The CDR3 loop spans 11 amino acids. CDR1 is SGDLS and CDR2 is YYNGEE in the germline V gene. This CDR3 is CASREGDTQYF. In DNA, the CDR3 is TGTGCCAGCAGGGAGGGAGATACGCAGTATTTT.

As for this clone: This CDR3 is also generated by other DNA sequences in the sample. The chain recombines TRBV5-6 with TRBJ2-1; 10 bases align to TRBD2. After removal of 0 bases from V and 0 bases from J, the junction contained 0 bases not matched to a gene. Germline-derived CDR1 and CDR2 are SGHDT and YYEEEE. The CDR3 contains 16 residues. The CDR3 protein is CASSLASGSSYNEQFF. CDR3 nucleotide sequence: TGTGCCAGCAGCTTGGCTAGCGGGAGCTCCTACAATGAGCAGTTCTTC.

This sequence joins TRBV5-4 and TRBJ2-1; no reliable D call. The CDR3 is made up of 13 amino acids. Trimming pared 1 base from V and 7 bases from J, leaving 9 bases between. Germline V gene data show CDR1 as SGHNT and CDR2 as YYREEE (reference sequence). CDR3 in DNA: TGTGCCAGCAGCTTGAGAGGACCGAATGAGCAGTTCTTC. Amino acids: CASSLRGPNEQFF.

The rearrangement uses TRBV6-5 and TRBJ1-1; 7 bases fit TRBD1. The CDR3 contains 13 residues. V lost 0 bases to trimming and J lost 10 bases; unmatched junction nucleotides: 5. In germline, CDR1 is MNHEY, CDR2 SVGAGI. The CDR3 DNA reads TGTGCCAGCAGTTACTCAACAGGGGCGGGAGCTTTCTTT. Translating gives CASSYSTGAGAFF.

The sample holds a few counts of this clone. This same CDR3 is encoded by further DNA sequences in the sample. The V call is TRBV5-6, the J call TRBJ2-2; D is uncertain. Germline lookup yields CDR1 SGHDT and CDR2 YYEEEE. V shed 0 bases and J shed 6 bases, with 0 bases lying between them. The CDR3 extends over 11 amino acids. The CDR3: CASSLAGELFF. DNA for the CDR3: TGTGCCAGCAGCTTGGCCGGGGAGCTGTTTTTT.

The V gene is TRBV5-6, the J gene TRBJ2-1; D remains unclear. Trimming left V 4 bases short and J 0 bases short, with 8 bases between. This CDR3 is 14 amino acids long. Germline V gene data show CDR1 as SGHDT and CDR2 as YYEEEE. The CDR3 protein is CASSTWSSYNEQFF. For the CDR3, the DNA is TGTGCCAGCAGCACCTGGAGCTCCTACAATGAGCAGTTCTTC.

V usage is TRBV11-2 and J usage is TRBJ2-2, with 7 bases aligning to TRBD1. V trimming: 7 bases; J trimming: 6 bases; junction bases outside the gene matches: 23. Germline loops: CDR1 SGHAT, CDR2 FQNNGV. This CDR3 contains 19 residues. CDR3 coding DNA: TGTGCCAGCACCAGTCGCGAGCACGGGACAGCCGAATGGGCCGGGGAGCTGTTTTTT. Its protein product is CASTSREHGTAEWAGELFF.

The chain is built from TRBV4-3 and TRBJ2-1; tentatively, D is TRBD2 (6 bases). The CDR3 is 17 residues long. CDR1 LGHNA and CDR2 YSLEER come from the germline V gene. V lost 0 bases, J lost 4 bases, and 16 bases lay in between. CDR3 DNA: TGCGCCAGCAGCCAAGATATTACGGGAGTGAGTTACAATGAGCAGTTCTTC. It encodes CASSQDITGVSYNEQFF.

The rearrangement joins TRBV28 to TRBJ2-7; D is ambiguous. Germline CDR1 is MDHEN and CDR2 is SYDVKM. The CDR3 sequence is 12 residues long. Trimming cost V 7 bases and J 0 bases, with 7 bases left between them. CDR3 nucleotides: TGTGCCAGCACTGGTTACTCCTACGAGCAGTACTTC. It translates to CASTGYSYEQYF.